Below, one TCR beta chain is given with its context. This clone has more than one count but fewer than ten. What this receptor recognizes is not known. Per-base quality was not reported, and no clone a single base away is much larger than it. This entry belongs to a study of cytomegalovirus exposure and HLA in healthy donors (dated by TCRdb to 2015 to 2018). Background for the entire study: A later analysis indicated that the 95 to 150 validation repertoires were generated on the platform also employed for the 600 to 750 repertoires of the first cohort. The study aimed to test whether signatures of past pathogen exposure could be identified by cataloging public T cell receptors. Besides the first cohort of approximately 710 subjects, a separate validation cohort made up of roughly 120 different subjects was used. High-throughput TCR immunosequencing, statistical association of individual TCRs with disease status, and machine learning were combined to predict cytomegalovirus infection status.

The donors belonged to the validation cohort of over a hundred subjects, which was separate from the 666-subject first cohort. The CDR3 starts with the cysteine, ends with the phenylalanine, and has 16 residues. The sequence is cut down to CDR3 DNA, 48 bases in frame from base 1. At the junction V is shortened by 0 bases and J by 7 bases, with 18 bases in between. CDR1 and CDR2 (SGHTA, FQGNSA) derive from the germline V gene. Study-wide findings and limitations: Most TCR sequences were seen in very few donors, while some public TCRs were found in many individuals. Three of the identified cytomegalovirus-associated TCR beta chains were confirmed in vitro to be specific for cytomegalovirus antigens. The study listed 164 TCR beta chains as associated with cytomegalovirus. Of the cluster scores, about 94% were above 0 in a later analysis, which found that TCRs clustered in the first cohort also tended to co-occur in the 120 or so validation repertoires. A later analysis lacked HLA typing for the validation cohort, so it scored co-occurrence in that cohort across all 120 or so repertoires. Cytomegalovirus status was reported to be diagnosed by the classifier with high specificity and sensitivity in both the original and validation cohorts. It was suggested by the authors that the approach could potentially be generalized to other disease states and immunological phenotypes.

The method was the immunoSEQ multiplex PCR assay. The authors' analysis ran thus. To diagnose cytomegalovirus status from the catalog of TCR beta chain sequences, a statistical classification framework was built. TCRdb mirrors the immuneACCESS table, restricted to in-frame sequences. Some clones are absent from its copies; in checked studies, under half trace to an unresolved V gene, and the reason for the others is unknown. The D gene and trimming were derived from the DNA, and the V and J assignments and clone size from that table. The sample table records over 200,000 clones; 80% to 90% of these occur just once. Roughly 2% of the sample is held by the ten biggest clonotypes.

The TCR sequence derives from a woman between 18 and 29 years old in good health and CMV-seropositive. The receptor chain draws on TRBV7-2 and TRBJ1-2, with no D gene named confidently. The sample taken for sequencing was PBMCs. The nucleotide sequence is TGTGCCAGCAGCTTAGCGCGCTCATGGGAACGGGGTGGCTACACCTTC. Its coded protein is CASSLARSWERGGYTF.